There are a few counts of the clone carrying this TCR beta chain. As to time point: newly diagnosed GD, antithyroid drugs for less than 3 months. From RNA extracted from PBMCs, the TCR library was made. This record belongs to a study of regulatory T cells in long-lasting Graves disease. Germline V gene lookup returns CDR1 DFQATT and CDR2 SNEGSKA (reference sequence). Trimming removed 6 bases from V and 3 bases from J; junction bases left unmatched: 7. There are 14 residues in the CDR3. Construction of TCR beta libraries relied on iRepertoire HTBI primers and on Arm-PCR targeting CDR3 regions. TCRdb recomputed calls from the multiplex PCR reads with MiXCR, one row per CDR3 protein. The table lists 450,000 to 700,000 distinct CDR3 sequences, approximately 15% of them singletons. The data were also submitted as part of a second study, on T cells in Graves' hyperthyroidism and ophthalmopathy. That study adds: Subjects aged 18 to 65 presented with newly diagnosed hyperthyroidism of less than 2 months' duration.

The V and J genes are TRBV20-1 and TRBJ2-1, with 8 bases aligning to TRBD1. The material was peripheral blood mononuclear cells (PBMCs), obtained at new diagnosis, from a patient treated with antithyroid drugs. The sequence was collected from a man aged 25-40 years with Graves disease. The CDR3 region is CSATGGGVYNEQFF. The CDR3 nucleotides read TGCAGTGCAACAGGGGGAGGTGTCTACAATGAGCAGTTCTTC.